The rows below give T cell receptor beta chains drawn from one sample of a study of PD-L1 blockade in urothelial cancer. Repertoires were generated with immunoSEQ multiplex PCR, while TCRdb's copy carries only in-frame clones and drops some. The sample holds some 20,000 clones, 80% to 90% seen once. The sequences come from PBMCs, collected around atezolizumab (anti-PD-L1) treatment. Source of these receptors: a man aged 50 to 59 with urothelial cancer. The CDR3 runs from the conserved cysteine through the conserved F or W. Fields, in order: clone size, V gene, D gene, J gene, CDR3 protein, CDR3 DNA. D genes are given only for firm matches. Where a row states a size, it is once, few, many or the class of an expanded clone; other rows omit it.

size: NA; V: TRBV7-2; D: TRBD2; J: TRBJ2-7; CDR3: CASSRLFGGYEQYF; DNA: TGTGCCAGCAGCCGTCTTTTCGGGGGGTACGAGCAGTACTTC
size: NA; V: TRBV7-7; D: NA; J: TRBJ2-3; CDR3: CASSSLDSDTQYF; DNA: TGTGCTAGCAGCTCCCTGGACTCAGATACGCAGTATTTT
size: NA; V: TRBV9; D: TRBD2; J: TRBJ2-3; CDR3: CASAPRLAESDTQYF; DNA: TGTGCCAGCGCCCCTCGGCTAGCGGAATCTGATACGCAGTATTTT
size: NA; V: TRBV6-6; D: NA; J: TRBJ2-3; CDR3: CASSPLESGTDTQYF; DNA: TGTGCCAGCAGTCCACTGGAGTCGGGCACAGATACGCAGTATTTT
size: NA; V: TRBV19; D: TRBD1; J: TRBJ2-5; CDR3: CASRTGERETQYF; DNA: TGTGCCAGTCGGACAGGCGAACGGGAGACCCAGTACTTC
size: NA; V: TRBV7-2; D: TRBD2; J: TRBJ2-2; CDR3: CASRPGLAGRNTGELFF; DNA: TGTGCCAGCAGGCCAGGACTAGCGGGAAGGAACACCGGGGAGCTGTTTTTT
size: NA; V: TRBV27; D: TRBD1; J: TRBJ2-1; CDR3: CASSRDRAISYNEQFF; DNA: TGTGCCAGCAGCCGCGACAGGGCCATCTCCTACAATGAGCAGTTCTTC
size: medium-sized; V: TRBV7-2; D: TRBD1; J: TRBJ1-1; CDR3: CASSLGTGRNTEAFF; DNA: TGTGCCAGCAGCTTGGGGACAGGGAGGAACACTGAAGCTTTCTTT
size: NA; V: TRBV30; D: TRBD1; J: TRBJ1-1; CDR3: CAWSRPRSGGAGNTEAFF; DNA: TGTGCCTGGAGCCGTCCCCGCTCAGGGGGCGCGGGGAACACTGAAGCTTTCTTT
size: NA; V: TRBV29-1; D: NA; J: TRBJ1-1; CDR3: CSGRWGVSTEAFF; DNA: TGCAGCGGCCGATGGGGGGTTTCAACTGAAGCTTTCTTT
size: NA; V: TRBV5-1; D: NA; J: TRBJ2-3; CDR3: CASRGGALLDTQYF; DNA: TGCGCCAGCCGGGGCGGGGCTCTCCTAGATACGCAGTATTTT
size: NA; V: TRBV11-3; D: NA; J: TRBJ2-2; CDR3: CASSPPAGELFF; DNA: TGTGCCAGCAGCCCCCCGGCCGGGGAGCTGTTTTTT
size: NA; V: TRBV19; D: NA; J: TRBJ2-5; CDR3: CASRDSTIQETQYF; DNA: TGTGCCAGCCGAGACAGCACTATACAAGAGACCCAGTACTTC